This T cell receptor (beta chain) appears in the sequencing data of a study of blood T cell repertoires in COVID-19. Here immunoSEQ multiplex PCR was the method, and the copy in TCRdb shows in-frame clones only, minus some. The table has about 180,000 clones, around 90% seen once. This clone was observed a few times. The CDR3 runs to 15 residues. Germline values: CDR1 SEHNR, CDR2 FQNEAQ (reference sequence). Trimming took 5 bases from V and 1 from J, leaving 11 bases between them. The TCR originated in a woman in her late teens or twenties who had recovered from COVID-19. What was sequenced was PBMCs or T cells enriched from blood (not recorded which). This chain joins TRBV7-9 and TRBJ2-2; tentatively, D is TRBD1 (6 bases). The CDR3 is CASSTGQMNTGELFF. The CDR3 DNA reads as TGTGCCAGCAGCACCGGACAGATGAACACCGGGGAGCTGTTTTTT.